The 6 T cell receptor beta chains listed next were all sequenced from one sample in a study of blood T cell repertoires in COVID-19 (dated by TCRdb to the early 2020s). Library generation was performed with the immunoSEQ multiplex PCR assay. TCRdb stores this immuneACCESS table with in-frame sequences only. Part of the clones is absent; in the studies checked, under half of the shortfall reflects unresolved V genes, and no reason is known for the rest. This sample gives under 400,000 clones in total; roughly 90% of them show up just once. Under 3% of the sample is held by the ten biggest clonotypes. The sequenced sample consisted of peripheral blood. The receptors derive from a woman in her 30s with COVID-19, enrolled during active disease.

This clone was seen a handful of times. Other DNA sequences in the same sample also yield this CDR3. CDR3 bases: TGTGCCAGCAGCCCTCGACTAGCGGGAGGGGATACGCAGTATTTT. Its protein is CASSPRLAGGDTQYF. The genes are TRBV7-2 and TRBJ2-3; TRBD2 matches 14 bases. From germline, CDR1 is SGHTA and CDR2 FQGNSA. The V and J ends lost 5 bases and 6 bases, in that order; junction bases with no gene match: 4. This CDR3 spans 15 amino acids. The entire variable domain, with the rest obtained from reference TRBV7-2 and TRBJ2-3, is as follows: GAGVSQSPSNKVTEKGKDVELRCDPISGHTALYWYRQSLGQGLEFLIYFQGNSAPDKSGLPSDRFSAERTGGSVSTLTIQRTQQEDSAVYLCASSPRLAGGDTQYFGPGTRLTVL.

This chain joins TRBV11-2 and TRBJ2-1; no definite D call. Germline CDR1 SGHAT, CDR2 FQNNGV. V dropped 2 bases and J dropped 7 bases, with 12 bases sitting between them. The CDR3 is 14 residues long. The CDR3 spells CASSLYLVWNEQFF. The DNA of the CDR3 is TGTGCCAGCAGCTTATACCTAGTTTGGAATGAGCAGTTCTTC.

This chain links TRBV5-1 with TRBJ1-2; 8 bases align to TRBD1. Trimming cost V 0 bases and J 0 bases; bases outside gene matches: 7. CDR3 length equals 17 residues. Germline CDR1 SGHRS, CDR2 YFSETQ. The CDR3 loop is CASSLGDRGLANYGYTF. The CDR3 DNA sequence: TGCGCCAGCAGCTTGGGTGACAGGGGCTTAGCTAACTATGGCTACACCTTC.

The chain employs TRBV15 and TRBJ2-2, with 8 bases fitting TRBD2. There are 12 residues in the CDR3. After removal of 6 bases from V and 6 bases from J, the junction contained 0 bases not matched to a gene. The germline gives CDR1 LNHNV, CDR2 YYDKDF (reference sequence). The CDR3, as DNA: TGTGCCACCAGAGCGGGGGCCGGGGAGCTGTTTTTT. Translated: CATRAGAGELFF. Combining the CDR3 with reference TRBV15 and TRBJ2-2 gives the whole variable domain DAMVIQNPRYQVTQFGKPVTLSCSQTLNHNVMYWYQQKSSQAPKLLFHYYDKDFNNEADTPDNFQSRRPNTSFCFLDIRSPGLGDTAMYLCATRAGAGELFFGEGSRLTVL.

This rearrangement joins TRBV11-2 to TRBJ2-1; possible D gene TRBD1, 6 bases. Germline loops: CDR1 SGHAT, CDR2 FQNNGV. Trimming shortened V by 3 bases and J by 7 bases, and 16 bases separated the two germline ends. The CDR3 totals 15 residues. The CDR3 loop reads CASSFETGFGNEQFF. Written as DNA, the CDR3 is TGTGCCAGCAGCTTCGAGACAGGCTTCGGGAATGAGCAGTTCTTC.

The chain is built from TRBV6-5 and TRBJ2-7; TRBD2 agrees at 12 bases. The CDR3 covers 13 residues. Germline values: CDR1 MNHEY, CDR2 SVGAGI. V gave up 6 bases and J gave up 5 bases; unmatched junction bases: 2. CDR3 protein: CASRTSGSHEQYF. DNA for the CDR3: TGTGCCAGCAGGACTAGCGGGAGCCACGAGCAGTACTTC.